This TCR beta chain was sequenced for a study of OX40 agonist ivuxolimab in advanced cancers. Germline-derived CDR1 and CDR2 are SEHNR and FQNEAQ (reference sequence). The CDR3 consists of 15 residues. With 0 bases removed from V and 3 bases from J, the gap between germline ends came to 8 bases. This table comes from immunoSEQ multiplex PCR, and its TCRdb copy is limited to in-frame clones, with some not included. The data show about 70,000 clones, with around 78% seen just once and roughly 4.9% held by the top ten. The chain has TRBV7-9 and TRBJ1-4; unclear D gene. This receptor was identified in an adult with an advanced solid tumor such as melanoma, head and neck, liver or kidney cancer. The specimen comprised CD4+ or CD8+ T cells sorted from blood, sampled in a trial of the OX40 agonist ivuxolimab. The CDR3 DNA is TGTGCCAGCAGCTTAGCGAATCAGCCTAATGAAAAACTGTTTTTT. This gives the protein CASSLANQPNEKLFF.